The clone carrying this T cell receptor beta chain came up many times. The antigen remains unidentified. The authors prepared the TCRbeta library with unique molecular identifiers. Using its own MiXCR run on the PCR reads, TCRdb lists one record per CDR3 protein. This table holds 110,000 or so distinct CDR3 sequences, almost 6.5% found once. The data were obtained in a study of T-cell reconstitution after alpha-beta-depleted transplantation in children. The V gene lost 7 bases and the J gene lost 6 bases, with 14 bases spanning the gap. Germline loops: CDR1 SEHNR, CDR2 FQNEAQ (reference sequence). The CDR3 is 13 amino acids. General study results and limits: TCRbeta diversity was high at day 60 in some patients (a result of surviving recipient T cells and thymic progenitors).

The starting material was PBMCs, mostly from graft donor cells, obtained 360 days after TCRalphabeta/CD19-depleted stem cell transplant. This TCR came from a male patient between 2 and 15 years old who had a stem cell transplant for acute lymphoblastic leukemia, so the T cells may come from the graft donor. The chain is built from TRBV7-9 and TRBJ2-3, with D unclear. The chain's CDR3 is CASTPELRDTQYF. CDR3 DNA: TGTGCCAGCACGCCAGAGTTGAGGGATACGCAGTATTTT.